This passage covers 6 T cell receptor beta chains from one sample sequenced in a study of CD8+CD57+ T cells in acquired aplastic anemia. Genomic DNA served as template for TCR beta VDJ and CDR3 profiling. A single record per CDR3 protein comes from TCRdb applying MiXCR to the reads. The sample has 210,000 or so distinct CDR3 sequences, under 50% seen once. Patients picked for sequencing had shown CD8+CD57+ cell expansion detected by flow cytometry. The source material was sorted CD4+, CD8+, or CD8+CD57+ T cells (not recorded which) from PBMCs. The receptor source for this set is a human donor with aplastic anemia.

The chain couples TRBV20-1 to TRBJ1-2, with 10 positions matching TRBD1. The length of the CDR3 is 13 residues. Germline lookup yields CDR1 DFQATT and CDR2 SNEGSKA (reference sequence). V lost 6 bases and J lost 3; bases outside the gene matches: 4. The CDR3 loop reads CSATGTGDYGYTF. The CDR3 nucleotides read TGCAGTGCCACCGGGACAGGGGACTATGGCTACACCTTC.

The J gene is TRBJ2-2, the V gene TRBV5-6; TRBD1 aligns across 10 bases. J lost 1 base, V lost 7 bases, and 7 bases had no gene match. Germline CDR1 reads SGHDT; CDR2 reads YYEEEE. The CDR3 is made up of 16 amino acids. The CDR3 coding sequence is TGTGCCAGCGGCCCGGACAGGGGGTGGAACACCGGGGAGCTGTTTTTT. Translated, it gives CASGPDRGWNTGELFF.

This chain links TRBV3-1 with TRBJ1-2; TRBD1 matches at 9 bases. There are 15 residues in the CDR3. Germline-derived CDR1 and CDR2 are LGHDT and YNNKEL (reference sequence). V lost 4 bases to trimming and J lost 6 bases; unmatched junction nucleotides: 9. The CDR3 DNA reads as TGTGCCAGCAGCCCAACCTTACAGGGGGCGAATGGCTACACCTTC. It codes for CASSPTLQGANGYTF.

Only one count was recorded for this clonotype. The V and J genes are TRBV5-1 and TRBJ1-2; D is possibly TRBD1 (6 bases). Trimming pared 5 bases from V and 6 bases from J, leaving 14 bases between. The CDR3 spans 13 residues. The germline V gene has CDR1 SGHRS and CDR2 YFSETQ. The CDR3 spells CASSEGGGDGYTF. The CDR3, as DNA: TGCGCCAGCAGTGAGGGGGGAGGCGATGGCTACACCTTC.

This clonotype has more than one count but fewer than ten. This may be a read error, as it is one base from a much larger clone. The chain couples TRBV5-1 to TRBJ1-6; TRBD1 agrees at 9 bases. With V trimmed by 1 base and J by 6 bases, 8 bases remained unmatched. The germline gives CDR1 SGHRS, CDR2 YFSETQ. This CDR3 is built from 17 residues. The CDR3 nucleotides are TGCGCCAGCAGCTTGTATGGGGGGACAGGGAGTAATTCACCCCTCCACTTT. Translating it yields CASSLYGGTGSNSPLHF.

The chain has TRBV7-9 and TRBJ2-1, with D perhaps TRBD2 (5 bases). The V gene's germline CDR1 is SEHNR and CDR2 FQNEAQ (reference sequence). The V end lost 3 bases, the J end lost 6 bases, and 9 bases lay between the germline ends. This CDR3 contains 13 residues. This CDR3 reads CASSFLATNEQFF. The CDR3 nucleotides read TGTGCCAGCAGCTTCCTAGCAACCAATGAGCAGTTCTTC.